This T cell receptor (beta chain) was found in a study of blood T cell repertoires in COVID-19 (TCRdb year 2020). Turning to the overall study: Collaborator samples came from the United States, Italy and Spain and covered acute and convalescent phases of COVID-19. The material from the prospective study consisted of cDNA or gDNA derived from T cells, B-cell-depleted T cells, or PBMCs. Subjects who had been exposed to COVID-19, were actively infected with it, or had recovered from it provided the deeply sampled blood TCRbeta repertoires that made up the dataset. The repertoires were made available in a free public database intended to serve as a resource for research on the immune response to SARS-CoV-2. The samples were drawn from the first 160 participants of the ongoing ImmuneRACE study and from 950 to 1,500 subjects provided by 6 global collaborators. A de-identified subject ID, COVID-19 status, age in years and sex were almost always included in the sample metadata. Where available, HLA class I and class II types were obtained from metadata supplied by the sample provider rather than from assay-based typing. Beyond this particular receptor, the publication reports: The amount of clinical and demographic metadata varied by source and participant and was provided uncurated.

As to this clone: Its antigen specificity is not known. Base qualities are not provided; no much larger clone lies one nucleotide away.

In the prospective study, participants were 18 to 89 years old, resided in about 25 geographic areas of the United States, and were enrolled through a virtual design. In the prospective study, participants were assigned to cohorts based on the clinical history participants reported in a screening survey and a study questionnaire. ImmuneRACE Cohort 3 recovered participants were defined by two consecutive negative NP/OP PCR tests, healthcare professional clearance, or symptom resolution. Each participant in the prospective study had whole blood, serum and a nasopharyngeal or oropharyngeal swab collected by mobile phlebotomists. Prospective study participants could optionally give additional blood draws and questionnaires over a roughly 2-month period. Prospective study blood samples were shipped either frozen or at room temperature before DNA extraction. Measured from the cysteine to the phenylalanine, the CDR3 is 16 residues long. Only the CDR3 DNA is retained, 48 bases long and in frame from the first base. From the germline V gene, CDR1 is LGHNA and CDR2 is YNFKEQ. V drops 0 bases and J drops 0 bases, leaving 12 bases in between.

TCRbeta CDR3 regions were amplified from genomic DNA by means of the immunoSEQ Assay, a bias-controlled multiplex PCR. Processing in the source paper ran as follows. Within the assay, amplification of reference gene primers was used to estimate how many nucleated cells each sample contained. To quantify the absolute abundance of each unique TCRbeta CDR3 rearrangement, sequence reads were collapsed and filtered. For each sample, productive Simpson clonality was calculated as the square root of Simpson's diversity index across productive rearrangements. The clones in this table, taken by TCRdb from immuneACCESS, are in-frame only. Not every clone is retained; where verified, under half of the shortfall comes from an unresolved V gene, and the cause of the rest is unknown. V and J calls and clone size are those listed in that table; D and trimming were worked out from the DNA. Here the sample has around 330,000 clones; over 80% occur a single time. The ten top clones hold just under 9% of the sample.

Sample: PBMCs or T cells enriched from blood (not recorded which). This clonotype originated in a woman in her late teens or twenties who had recovered from COVID-19. The chain is encoded by TRBV4-2 joined to TRBJ2-7; the D gene cannot be named for sure. The DNA reads TGTGCCAGCAGCCAAGATGTCTTGGCTAGCTCCTACGAGCAGTACTTC. It codes for CASSQDVLASSYEQYF.